This T cell receptor (beta chain) was profiled in a study of naive and memory T cell subsets. Regarding the study as a whole: A few larger clonotypes appeared in naive repertoires, especially CD8, possibly memory cells re-expressing CD45RA.

V lost 6 bases and J lost 10, with 19 bases in between. The CDR3 is 13 residues long. Germline CDR1 reads DFQATT; CDR2 reads SNEGSKA (reference sequence). Four subsets defined by CD45RA and CD27 were sorted after CD3, CD4, CD8 and live/dead staining. This clonotype was found a few times. Its antigen is unknown. Both TRBC1 and TRBC2 were covered by a beta constant-region primer of two equimolar oligonucleotides. Four rounds of PCR amplified the ligated cDNA using nested alpha and beta constant-region primers plus SP2. The cDNA 3' end received a ligated single-stranded oligonucleotide carrying the SP2 primer and a 12-nucleotide UMI. TCRdb analysed the UMI-ligation and nested PCR reads with MiXCR anew, one entry per CDR3 protein. The top ten hold 0.1% to 0.11% of the sample, which has about 150,000 distinct CDR3 sequences, under 25% seen once.

This sequence originates from a human donor in good health. Sequencing input: naive CD4+ T cells from blood. The chain recombines TRBV20-1 with TRBJ2-1; unclear D gene. CDR3 nucleotides: TGCAGTGCCCACCCGGTAGCCACCGGCGAGCAGTTCTTC. Encoded protein: CSAHPVATGEQFF.